The 30 T cell receptor beta chains listed next were all sequenced from one sample in a study of T cells in Graves' hyperthyroidism and ophthalmopathy. Amplification of TCR beta CDR3 regions used RNA as the template. With the HTBI primer set, the TCR CDR3 went through a first round of RT-PCR. TCRdb re-analysed the multiplex PCR reads in MiXCR, keeping a single row per CDR3 protein. The table has more than 500,000 distinct CDR3 sequences, 40% to 50% seen once. Material for sequencing was peripheral blood or thyroid tissue (not recorded which). The receptor source for this set is an adult woman with Graves' disease, either hyperthyroidism or ophthalmopathy (not recorded which).

This clonotype occurred many times. The chain is built from TRBV11-2 and TRBJ2-5; TRBD1 matches 8 bases. The V segment lost 5 bases and the J segment 5 bases; nucleotides outside the gene matches: 7. The CDR3 length is 14 residues. Germline lookup yields CDR1 SGHAT and CDR2 FQNNGV. CDR3 bases: TGTGCCAGCAGCACCGACAGGGGTGTGGAGACCCAGTACTTC. Translated, it gives CASSTDRGVETQYF.

Details on this clonotype: The junction and the germline gene differ at one end; a read error may be behind it. The chain employs TRBV5-1 and TRBJ2-5; D call uncertain. The V gene's germline CDR1 is SGHRS and CDR2 YFSETQ. The CDR3 sequence is 14 residues long. The CDR3: CASSLAGREKTQNF. Written as DNA, the CDR3 is TGCGCCAGCAGCTTGGCCGGTAGAGAAAAGACCCAGAACTTC.

J is TRBJ2-5 and V is TRBV29-1, with D tentatively TRBD1 or TRBD2 (6 bases each). The CDR3 is 14 residues long. V dropped 3 bases and J dropped 5 bases, with 16 bases sitting between them. Germline loops: CDR1 SQVTM, CDR2 ANQGSEA. The CDR3 loop is CSVDLVGGRETQYF. In DNA form, the CDR3 reads TGCAGCGTTGACCTCGTTGGGGGGCGGGAGACCCAGTACTTC.

The chain recombines TRBV10-3 with TRBJ2-5; D is possibly TRBD2 (7 bases). V lost 8 bases to trimming and J lost 2 bases, with 12 bases between them. Germline assignment: CDR1 ENHRY and CDR2 SYGVKD. The CDR3 loop spans 13 amino acids. CDR3 residues: CAIGGGLQETQYF. The CDR3, as DNA: TGTGCCATCGGCGGGGGCCTACAAGAGACCCAGTACTTC.

This clonotype was seen more than once but under ten times. The gene calls are TRBV28 and TRBJ2-7; TRBD1 matches 7 bases. Germline CDR1 MDHEN, CDR2 SYDVKM. The CDR3 length is 13 residues. V was clipped by 8 bases and J by 5 bases; unmatched bases: 9. The DNA of the CDR3 is TGTGCCAGCTCAGGGACAGTAATCGACGAGCAGTACTTC. As protein: CASSGTVIDEQYF.

Remarks on this clonotype: The junction does not match germline at one end; this may be a read error. V usage is TRBV4-2 and J usage is TRBJ2-5, with a possible D match to TRBD2 (6 bases). The germline V gene has CDR1 LGHNA and CDR2 YNFKEQ. This CDR3 spans 15 amino acids. CDR3 region: CAGSQDGEEEETQYF. CDR3 nucleotide sequence: TGTGCCGGCAGCCAAGATGGGGAGGAGGAAGAGACCCAGTACTTC.

This clonotype was seen many times. The rearrangement links TRBV20-1 to TRBJ2-7, with 9 nucleotides matching TRBD2. Germline loops: CDR1 DFQATT, CDR2 SNEGSKA (reference sequence). CDR3 size: 12 residues. Trimming removed 6 bases from V and 7 bases from J; junction bases left unmatched: 7. The CDR3 protein is CSAAGGIEEQYF. In DNA form, the CDR3 reads TGCAGTGCGGCGGGAGGGATTGAGGAGCAGTACTTC.

Note on this clonotype: The junction differs from germline at one of its ends, possibly a read error. V is TRBV29-1 and J is TRBJ1-2, with 7 nucleotides matching TRBD1. The germline CDR1 and CDR2 sequences are SQVTM and ANQGSEA. This CDR3 contains 15 residues. This CDR3 reads CSVEGGGGQNYGYTF. The CDR3 region has the DNA TGCAGCGTCGAAGGGGGTGGGGGACAGAACTATGGCTACACCTTC.

The chain couples TRBV24-1 to TRBJ1-5, with D perhaps matching TRBD1 (5 bases). Germline V lookup: CDR1 KGHDR, CDR2 SFDVKD. Trimming removed 9 bases at V and 6 bases at J, with 14 bases between. The CDR3 has 13 residues. The CDR3 loop reads CATQLGAIQPQHF. CDR3 nucleotides: TGTGCCACCCAACTAGGGGCGATTCAGCCCCAGCATTTT.

About this clonotype: The junction departs from the called germline gene at one end, perhaps through a read error. V and J are TRBV5-1 and TRBJ1-1; D call uncertain. Germline V CDR1 and CDR2: SGHRS, YFSETQ. The CDR3 has 11 amino acids. The CDR3 coding sequence is TGCGCCAGCAGCGGTGAGACTGAAGCTTCCTTT. Its protein is CASSGETEASF. The whole variable domain, remainder taken from reference TRBV5-1 and TRBJ1-1, is KAGVTQTPRYLIKTRGQQVTLSCSPISGHRSVSWYQQTPGQGLQFLFEYFSETQRNKGNFPGRFSGRQFSNSRSEMNVSTLELGDSALYLCASSGETEASFGQGTRLTVV.

At least ten counts were recorded for this clonotype. The CDR3 region has the DNA TGCAGTGCTAGATCCGGAGGGGGGGCGCGGGATCAGCCCCAGCATTTT. Its translation: CSARSGGGARDQPQHF. The rearrangement uses TRBV20-1 and TRBJ1-5, with D possibly matching TRBD1 (6 bases). This CDR3 is built from 16 residues. Trimming pared 2 bases from V and 5 bases from J, leaving 19 bases between. Germline CDR1 and CDR2: DFQATT and SNEGSKA (reference sequence).

This rearrangement joins TRBV2 to TRBJ1-4; D may be TRBD1 (6 bases). The germline V gene encodes CDR1 SNHLY and CDR2 FYNNEI. V was shortened by 6 bases and J by 5 bases, with 10 bases between the two germline ends. This CDR3 is built from 13 residues. The CDR3 region is CASRDSSNEKLFF. The CDR3 nucleotides are TGTGCCAGCAGGGACAGTTCGAATGAAAAACTGTTTTTT.

This clonotype was recorded only once. No conserved phenylalanine or tryptophan ends this CDR3, so it is likely a read error. V is TRBV12-3 or TRBV12-4 and J is TRBJ1-1; 9 bases are a match to TRBD1. This CDR3 contains 14 residues. Trimming at V came to 6 bases and at J to 3 bases, leaving 5 bases not matched to a gene. Here the CDR3 DNA reads TGTGCCAGCAGCCGCCGGACAGGGGACACTGAAGCTTTCCTT. Translation gives CASSRRTGDTEAFL.

In this sample, this clonotype turned up a few times. The V and J genes are TRBV15 and TRBJ2-7; 8 bases map to TRBD2. The V gene end was trimmed by 0 bases and the J gene end by 0 bases; junction bases not matched to a gene: 16. Germline V gene lookup returns CDR1 LNHNV and CDR2 YYDKDF (reference sequence). The CDR3 totals 20 residues. CDR3: CATSRDHPRSGIALSYEQYF. DNA of the CDR3: TGTGCCACCAGCAGAGATCACCCCCGTAGCGGGATAGCGCTCTCCTACGAGCAGTACTTC. Complete variable domain (other parts from reference TRBV15 and TRBJ2-7): DAMVIQNPRYQVTQFGKPVTLSCSQTLNHNVMYWYQQKSSQAPKLLFHYYDKDFNNEADTPDNFQSRRPNTSFCFLDIRSPGLGDTAMYLCATSRDHPRSGIALSYEQYFGPGTRLTVT.

This sequence joins TRBV6-2 or TRBV6-3 and TRBJ2-7; 10 nucleotides align to TRBD2. This CDR3 comprises 16 residues. The germline V gene has CDR1 MNHEY and CDR2 SVGEGT. The V gene end was trimmed by 0 bases and the J gene end by 3 bases; junction bases not matched to a gene: 5. This chain's CDR3 is CASSYSRLAGDYEQYF. The CDR3 nucleotides read TGTGCCAGCAGTTACTCAAGGCTAGCGGGGGACTACGAGCAGTACTTC.

A remark on this clonotype: As the CDR3 is not closed by the conserved phenylalanine or tryptophan, this likely results from a read error. The DNA is left out, because the CDR3 cannot be placed on it with certainty; the CDR3 is given as TCRdb lists it. This chain joins TRBV7-2 and TRBJ1-3. Germline CDR1 SGHTA, CDR2 FQGNSA. Inclusive of both ends, the CDR3 amounts to 10 amino acids. CDR3 loop: CASSSLAGDT.

The V and J genes are TRBV28 and TRBJ2-7, with D hard to call. Germline V gene lookup returns CDR1 MDHEN and CDR2 SYDVKM. Trimming cost V 6 bases and J 6 bases, with 21 bases left between them. CDR3 length equals 15 residues. For the CDR3, the DNA is TGTGCCAGCAGCTCTATCAACCCCTTGGGTTTCGAGCAGTACTTC. It codes for CASSSINPLGFEQYF.

This clonotype was observed a single time. The rearrangement links TRBV2 to TRBJ2-5; 10 bases are a match to TRBD2. The length of the CDR3 is 16 residues. V lost 7 bases and J lost 2; bases outside the gene matches: 10. Germline-derived CDR1 and CDR2 are SNHLY and FYNNEI. This chain's CDR3 is CASTAMVLAGQETQYF. DNA of the CDR3: TGTGCCAGCACCGCGATGGTACTAGCGGGACAAGAGACCCAGTACTTC.

The chain combines TRBV15 with TRBJ2-2; 10 nucleotides align to TRBD2. J gave up 5 bases and V 5 bases, and 8 bases lay outside the gene matches. CDR1 LNHNV and CDR2 YYDKDF come from the germline V gene (reference sequence). The CDR3 contains 16 residues. As DNA, the CDR3 is TGTGCCACCAGCGTGGCTAGCGGGAGTATGACCGGGGAGCTGTTTTTT. This translates into CATSVASGSMTGELFF. The whole variable domain, remainder taken from reference TRBV15 and TRBJ2-2, is DAMVIQNPRYQVTQFGKPVTLSCSQTLNHNVMYWYQQKSSQAPKLLFHYYDKDFNNEADTPDNFQSRRPNTSFCFLDIRSPGLGDTAMYLCATSVASGSMTGELFFGEGSRLTVL.

The chain is built from TRBV7-9 and TRBJ2-5, with TRBD1 as a possible D gene (6 bases). Trimming pared 8 bases from V and 4 bases from J, leaving 29 bases between. Germline V gene sequence: CDR1 SEHNR, CDR2 FQNEAQ (reference sequence). The CDR3 consists of 18 residues. CDR3 sequence reads: CASSPLIPLEGDGETQYF. Here the CDR3 DNA reads TGTGCCAGCTCACCACTCATCCCCCTAGAGGGGGACGGAGAGACCCAGTACTTC.

The chain links TRBV14 to TRBJ2-7, with D perhaps matching TRBD1 (6 bases). The germline V gene has CDR1 SGHDN and CDR2 FVKESK. Trimming cost V 4 bases and J 5 bases, with 15 bases left between them. This CDR3 has 14 amino acids. The DNA for the CDR3 is TGTGCCAGCAGCCTTAGACAGGAGGAGGACGAGCAGTACTTC. Its translation is CASSLRQEEDEQYF.

A note on this clonotype: This clone may be a read error of a much larger clone one base away. V gene TRBV19 combines with J gene TRBJ1-5; weak D call: TRBD1 (6 bases). Germline V gives CDR1 LNHDA, CDR2 SQIVND (reference sequence). The CDR3 runs to 16 residues. V was pared by 7 bases and J by 2 bases, with 18 bases between. CDR3 sequence reads: CASTIFSSGGNQPQHF. The CDR3 DNA reads TGTGCCAGTACTATTTTTTCCTCAGGGGGCAATCAGCCCCAGCATTTT.

This clonotype has only a few counts. One end of the junction is discordant with germline, which a read error may explain. V is TRBV7-6 and J is TRBJ2-5; TRBD2 matches at 8 bases. Germline CDR1 SGHVS, CDR2 FNYEAQ. The CDR3 is made up of 14 amino acids. CDR3 coding DNA: TGTGCCAGCAGCGTAGCGGGATACCAAGAGACCCAGTACTTC. Protein product: CASSVAGYQETQYF.

The CDR3 DNA reads as TGTGCCAGCAGGAGGCCCGGTGTGACTGGGGCCAACGTCCTGACTTTC. It is translated as CASRRPGVTGANVLTF. The chain employs TRBV11-2 and TRBJ2-6; no clear D. Looked up from germline, CDR1 is SGHAT and CDR2 is FQNNGV. The CDR3 covers 16 residues. V was shortened by 6 bases and J by 2 bases, with 14 bases between the two germline ends.

V is TRBV2 and J is TRBJ1-5; TRBD1 matches 7 bases. CDR3 length: 13 residues. Germline V gene lookup returns CDR1 SNHLY and CDR2 FYNNEI. V dropped 6 bases and J dropped 8; count of bases not matched to a gene: 7. The CDR3 spells CASSATGSEPQHF. CDR3 nucleotide sequence: TGTGCCAGCAGCGCGACAGGGTCGGAGCCCCAGCATTTT. Combining the CDR3 with reference TRBV2 and TRBJ1-5 gives the whole variable domain EPEVTQTPSHQVTQMGQEVILRCVPISNHLYFYWYRQILGQKVEFLVSFYNNEISEKSEIFDDQFSVERPDGSNFTLKIRSTKLEDSAMYFCASSATGSEPQHFGDGTRLSIL.

The sample holds a few counts of this clonotype. The chain combines TRBV7-2 with TRBJ1-3; maybe TRBD1 (6 bases). CDR1 is SGHTA and CDR2 is FQGNSA in the germline V gene. This CDR3 spans 14 amino acids. Trimming took 5 bases from V and 6 from J, leaving 14 bases between them. The CDR3 DNA sequence: TGTGCCAGCAGCATCGACAGGTTCGAAAACACCATATATTTT. This gives the protein CASSIDRFENTIYF.

This clonotype appeared a few times. The rearrangement uses TRBV10-3 and TRBJ2-5; D is perhaps TRBD2 (6 bases). The V end was cut by 2 bases, the J end by 4 bases, with 11 bases between. The CDR3 totals 14 residues. Germline V gene data show CDR1 as ENHRY and CDR2 as SYGVKD. Here the CDR3 DNA reads TGTGCCATCAGTGAGACCCGGGAGACAGAGACCCAGTACTTC. Translating gives CAISETRETETQYF.

The chain has TRBV29-1 and TRBJ2-2; maybe TRBD1 (5 bases). V lost 5 bases to trimming and J lost 6 bases, with 13 bases between them. The V gene's germline CDR1 is SQVTM and CDR2 ANQGSEA. This CDR3 is 13 amino acids long. CDR3 DNA sequence: TGCAGCGTTCTTGCAGGGTTGGCCGGGGAGCTGTTTTTT. Amino acids: CSVLAGLAGELFF.

The rearrangement uses TRBV2 and TRBJ2-7, with TRBD2 matching over 10 bases. The last part of the DNA fits TRBJ2-1 better; the J call may be wrong. There are 17 residues in the CDR3. The germline V gene has CDR1 SNHLY and CDR2 FYNNEI. The CDR3 loop is CASSVGLAGARGNEQFF. In DNA form, the CDR3 reads TGTGCCAGCAGTGTGGGTCTAGCGGGAGCTCGGGGCAATGAGCAGTTCTTC.

A note on this clonotype: One junction end disagrees with the germline gene, perhaps due to a read error. This chain links TRBV6-5 with TRBJ2-7; D remains ambiguous. The CDR3 loop spans 13 amino acids. Germline V gene sequence: CDR1 MNHEY, CDR2 SVGAGI. The CDR3 bases are TGTGCCAGCAGTCTCCTTAACTCCCACGAGCAGTACTTC. It translates to CASSLLNSHEQYF.